This T cell receptor (beta chain) comes out of a study of T cell repertoires in cytomegalovirus infection. About the study: TCR beta signatures that were public indicated CMV infection and matching HLA type. Study-wide points: The cumulative frequency of public TCR beta families identified carriers of CMV plus the relevant HLA. Ex vivo, HLA-C-restricted CMV-specific TCR beta clonotypes prevailed over the rest of the response.

CDR1 and CDR2 (germline): SNHLY, FYNNEI. The CDR3 runs 12 residues. Trimming removed 4 bases from V and 5 bases from J, with 8 bases in between. MiXCR, applied by TCRdb to the reads, yields one record per CDR3 protein. The sample shows around 190,000 distinct CDR3 sequences, approximately 15% of them seen only once. This clonotype appeared a few times. What it recognizes is unknown. Sequencing used PBMCs. The sequence came from a human donor in good health (CMV status not recorded). Some clones in this sample may be carry-over from other donors' samples. V is TRBV2 and J is TRBJ2-5; TRBD1 or TRBD2 may be the D gene (5 bases each). CDR3 region: CASSGGAETQYF. In nucleotides, the CDR3 is TGTGCCAGCAGTGGAGGGGCGGAGACCCAGTACTTC. Full variable domain (outside the CDR3, taken from reference TRBV2 and TRBJ2-5): EPEVTQTPSHQVTQMGQEVILRCVPISNHLYFYWYRQILGQKVEFLVSFYNNEISEKSEIFDDQFSVERPDGSNFTLKIRSTKLEDSAMYFCASSGGAETQYFGPGTRLLVL.